This T cell receptor (beta chain) was recovered during a study of cytomegalovirus exposure and HLA in healthy donors (dated by TCRdb to about 2017). Some background on the complete study: An earlier analysis of about 530 of the donors reported roughly 300 Gb of sequence data and about 120 million unique TCR beta sequences obtained from about 170 million T cells. An early release that covered several hundred HLA-typed donors contained approximately 300 gigabases of sequencing data and 75 million to 100 million unique TCR sequences. Of the approximately 400 genotyped donors, 65% to 90% were placed in the genetic ancestry cluster associated with self-reported Caucasian donors. The study was designed to test whether signatures of past pathogen exposure could be identified by cataloging public T cell receptors. Using immunosequencing, the study profiled T cell repertoires from 666 subjects and related those repertoires to cytomegalovirus serostatus. Besides the first cohort of more than 650 subjects, a separate validation cohort made up of roughly 120 different subjects was used. To predict cytomegalovirus infection status, the study combined high-throughput TCR immunosequencing, statistical association of individual TCRs with disease status, and machine learning. A later analysis re-analyzed previously published TCR beta repertoires from 550 to 700 donors and added high-resolution HLA genotyping to study TCR occurrence patterns. Rather than using new phenotypic data, the later analysis identified candidate immune exposures from TCR beta sequences and from how often those sequences occurred across donors. An earlier analysis of about 600 of the donors used high-throughput TCR beta sequencing to judge whether each TCR beta V gene segment behaved as functional or pseudogenic. Alongside the repertoire data, information on donor age, sex, ethnicity and CMV serostatus was compiled. Genome-wide SNP genotypes for about 60% of the roughly 700 donors were used in a later genetic analysis, which treated that subset as a discovery cohort. All discovery cohort repertoires had been generated using a single sequencing platform. Class I and class II HLA loci were covered by the typing at four-digit resolution. The number of typed donors differed by locus: about 620-640 for A, B, C, DRB1 and DQB1; approximately 520 for DQA1; 606 for DPA1; and 400 to 480 for DPB1. Four or five DR-DQ haplotypes were handled as single units for association and clustering because linkage in the cohort was strong. Across under 500 genotyped donors of the cohort, an average of about 240,000 unique TCR beta nucleotide sequences per donor were sequenced, and 15% to 20% of those sequences were non-productive. What the research found in general, with its limitations: When HLA alleles, especially DR and DQ, strongly co-occurred, TCR associations were difficult to assign to individual alleles. According to a later analysis, parvovirus B19, influenza, CMV and Epstein-Barr virus appeared linked to several top co-occurrence clusters. Correlated functional status among segregating V segments might be attributable to linkage disequilibrium, but an unknown experimental factor could not be ruled out. This cohort had only TCR beta chains sequenced, and the lack of alpha or paired-chain data limited which features could be detected. Immune exposure information for the cohort was limited to CMV serostatus. Most CMV-associated TCR beta chains appeared to be HLA-restricted in a later analysis, and the HLA associations seemed to be driven largely by CMV exposure. A total of about 150 TCR beta chains were listed by the study as associated with cytomegalovirus. A later analysis found that TCR association rates varied across HLA loci, with DRB1 alleles showing the most associated TCRs and HLA-C alleles the fewest. Because counts were too low, about 18 rarely observed V segments, including chromosome 9 orphons, were excluded from the earlier analysis of several hundred of the donors. In a later genetic analysis, fewer N-insertions in productive TCRs were reported among donors in an Asian-associated ancestry cluster than the approximately 670-donor mean. In a later genetic analysis, a missense DCLRE1C variant was associated with V-gene and J-gene trimming of TCR beta chains, and the association was replicated in an independent cohort. Some IMGT-functional V segments, including TRBV6-2 and TRBV6-3, could not be distinguished by the 87-base-pair reads and were therefore excluded. Sequencing depth was assumed to be roughly uniform across donors in the presence/absence analyses, though that assumption may not hold. At a false discovery rate of 0.05, a later analysis linked 16,000 or so TCR beta sequences to specific HLA alleles. In both the original and validation cohorts, the classifier was reported to diagnose cytomegalovirus status with high specificity and sensitivity. Because some donors lacked HLA typing at each locus, the association tests relied only on the typed subset. A cluster of highly shared sequence variants was judged likely to be a technical artifact of the sequencing pipeline. Across donors, most TCR sequences were observed very rarely, whereas some public TCRs were present in many individuals. In vitro tests confirmed that a few of the cytomegalovirus-associated TCR beta chains recognize cytomegalovirus antigens. An earlier analysis of some 590 of the donors showed that most TCR beta V segments appeared in productive rearrangements either about 87% or about 30% of the time, which broadly matched IMGT annotations. A further reported finding was that TCR beta sequences accurately predicted the HLA-A and HLA-B alleles for most subjects in the first cohort. The authors suggested that the approach could potentially be generalized to other disease states and immunological phenotypes. Compared with equally common non-associated chains, HLA-associated TCR beta chains in a later analysis were more clonally expanded and had lower generation probabilities.

In total, approximately 610 healthy bone marrow donors made up the cohort. At the time of sampling, every cohort member was nominally healthy, though immune exposures that went unrecorded were likely present. The donor tested CMV seropositive, placing the donor among the 290 or so seropositive members of the cohort. Each donor provided a peripheral blood sample, and peripheral blood mononuclear cells were used for TCR beta sequencing. The Qiagen DNeasy Blood Extraction Kit was used to extract genomic DNA from the blood cell samples. About this clone: No cognate antigen has been identified for it. The input lacks base qualities; no much larger clone sits a single base away.

The CDR3, cysteine through phenylalanine, is 13 amino acids long. The read is trimmed to its CDR3 DNA, 39 bases read in frame from base 1. As encoded in the germline V gene (reference sequence), CDR1 is MNHEY while CDR2 is SMNVEV. V is cut by 10 bases and J by 0 bases, and the space between the germline ends is 12 bases. Libraries were prepared through the immunoSEQ multiplex PCR assay. The multiplex PCR relied on a mix of 60 forward primers for TCR Vbeta segments and 13 reverse primers for TCR Jbeta segments. The CDR3 region of rearranged TCR beta genes was amplified from genomic DNA with a multiplex PCR assay. The Illumina HiSeq System was used to sequence the amplified TCR beta libraries as 87-base-pair reads. As for the authors' bioinformatics: A later analysis tallied 75 million to 85 million unique TCR beta chains across the 700 or so repertoires, and some 10 million of those chains were shared by two or more donors. Raw reads were error-corrected and collapsed into unique sequences with a nearest-neighbor algorithm that merged closely related sequences to remove PCR and sequencing errors. To assign V, D and J gene segments, CDR3 sequences were aligned to IMGT reference sequences. For a sequence to be retained, a match of at least six nucleotides was required to both a V gene segment and a J gene segment. Rearrangements were called productive when the CDR3 lacked stop codons and stayed in frame with V and J; all others were non-productive. CDR3 was defined according to IMGT convention as the region running from the second conserved V-encoded cysteine to the conserved J-encoded phenylalanine. In an earlier analysis of some 550 of the donors, sequences lacking an unambiguous match to a single V gene segment were excluded. In an earlier analysis of 587 of the donors, V segments were called functional above 56.7% productive rearrangements and were called segregating when the between-donor standard deviation exceeded 5%. A statistical classification framework was developed to diagnose cytomegalovirus status using the catalog of TCR beta chain sequences. In a later analysis, TCR nucleotide sequences were compared against IMGT/GENE-DB human TR gene sequences so that V and J genes could be assigned. Using the TCRdist pipeline, a later analysis assigned CDR3 sequences along with most-parsimonious VDJ recombination scenarios. In a later analysis, each TCR beta chain was defined by its CDR3 amino acid sequence together with its V-gene family, and reads without a unique V-gene family were excluded. In a later analysis, 500 to 700 highly shared, low-generation-probability nucleotide sequences were removed to address suspected cross-contamination and a sequencing artifact. In a later analysis, a clonal expansion index for each public chain was calculated from normalized within-repertoire ranks of inferred template counts. In a later analysis, generation probabilities were computed with a VDJ recombination model fitted to out-of-frame rearrangements, and the resulting probabilities were checked against IGoR. In a later analysis, TCR-TCR, TCR-HLA and TCR-CMV co-occurrence was scored with hypergeometric tests, and a repertoire-size bias correction was applied to TCR pairs. In a later analysis, false discovery rates were estimated by permuting HLA or CMV assignments 20 times. In a later analysis, co-occurring TCRs were grouped with DBSCAN, and TCRdist sequence similarity was added when clustering was performed within HLA-allele-positive subsets. Repertoires with fewer than 30,000 or more than 120,000 public chains were left out of co-occurrence clustering, as were about five repertoires with anomalous nucleotide sharing. Held by TCRdb, this immuneACCESS table contains in-frame sequences only and omits some clones. Under half of the omission traces to an unresolved V gene where checked; the cause of the rest is unknown. For V, J and clone size, that table is used; D and trimming come from the DNA. The sample includes 150,000 to 200,000 clones, with approximately 80% observed a single time. The ten biggest clones cover 6.3% of the sample.

This chain is built from TRBV27 and TRBJ1-1; the D gene is unclear. Sequencing used PBMCs. The sequence was obtained from a male donor in good health and CMV-seropositive. The DNA reads as follows: TGTGCCACCCAGTTCACTATGAACACTGAAGCTTTCTTT. It translates to CATQFTMNTEAFF.